This TCR beta chain originates from a study of blood T cell repertoires in COVID-19. About the research overall: From T cells, B-cell-depleted T cells, or PBMCs came the material, which was cDNA or gDNA.

The V gene's germline CDR1 is KGHSH and CDR2 LQKENI. The V end lost 2 bases, the J end lost 7 bases, and 9 bases lay between the germline ends. The CDR3 has 12 residues. Original data processing: The assay estimated nucleated cells by amplifying reference gene primers. The data were produced by immunoSEQ multiplex PCR, yet TCRdb's version contains in-frame clones alone and is incomplete. For V, J and clone size, that table is used; D and trimming come from the DNA. Of tens of thousands of clones detected, nearly 90% appear once; the ten largest clones hold under 55%. The gene calls are TRBV18 and TRBJ2-7; unclear D gene. The clonotype originates from a human donor with acute or convalescent COVID-19. The donor label of this sample is uncertain. Sequenced: peripheral blood. CDR3 nucleotides: TGTGCCAGCTCACCAGAGAGTCGGGAGCAGTACTTC. Protein product: CASSPESREQYF.